This T cell receptor (beta chain) came from a study of Tregs in tolerant kidney transplant recipients. Some clones are missing from TCRdb's copy, which holds only in-frame ones; the method was immunoSEQ multiplex PCR. The repertoire consists of approximately 90,000 clones, with more than 85% occurring once and the leading ten covering around 1.5%. Mixed chimerism was transient after nonmyeloablative marrow transplants from related graft donors. Trimming took off 4 bases at V and 4 bases at J, with 15 bases between the two ends. Germline V gene sequence: CDR1 SGDLS, CDR2 YYNGEE. This CDR3 is built from 14 residues. About this clone: Its antigen is not known.

Study-wide results and caveats: Donor-specific Treg expansion exceeded global Treg expansion in tolerant patients, suggesting antigen drive.

Sequencing was performed on CD4+ T cells from blood (PBMCs), taken 12 months after the transplant. The sequence was obtained from a human patient who received a combined kidney and bone marrow transplant. Some T cells here may be from the graft donor. The V call is TRBV9, the J call TRBJ2-7; perhaps TRBD1 as D (6 bases). For the CDR3, the DNA is TGTGCCAGCAGCCGTCAAATTACAGGGTACGAGCAGTACTTC. Amino acids: CASSRQITGYEQYF.